The 14 T cell receptor beta chains listed next were all sequenced from one sample in a study of T cells in Graves' hyperthyroidism and ophthalmopathy. RNA transcripts yielded amplified TCR beta CDR3 regions. First-round RT-PCR with HTBI primers amplified the TCR CDR3 region. TCRdb re-called the multiplex PCR reads with MiXCR, one entry per CDR3 protein. The sample has 500,000 to 550,000 distinct CDR3 sequences; nearly 20% are singletons. Sequencing was done on a sample of blood. Receptors originate from a man in his forties or fifties with Graves' ophthalmopathy.

CDR3 DNA sequence: TGCAGTGCTAGAGATCACCTAGCGGGACGGTTGTATGAGCAGTTCTTC. It is translated as CSARDHLAGRLYEQFF. The gene calls are TRBV20-1 and TRBJ2-1, with 9 positions matching TRBD2. Trimming at V came to 0 bases and at J to 8 bases, leaving 11 bases not matched to a gene. Germline values: CDR1 DFQATT, CDR2 SNEGSKA (reference sequence). The CDR3 runs to 16 residues.

The J gene is TRBJ2-5, the V gene TRBV7-2; the D gene is possibly TRBD1 (6 bases). Trimming pared 4 bases from V and 5 bases from J, leaving 17 bases between. The CDR3 has 15 amino acids. The V gene's germline CDR1 is SGHTA and CDR2 FQGNSA. DNA of the CDR3: TGTGCCAGCAGCTACCCGGGACAACCTTCGGAGACCCAGTACTTC. Translating gives CASSYPGQPSETQYF.

This chain uses TRBV28 with TRBJ2-1; D is unclear. The V gene lost 11 bases and the J gene lost 0 bases, with 11 bases spanning the gap. CDR1 and CDR2 (germline): MDHEN, SYDVKM. The CDR3 contains 13 residues. DNA for the CDR3: TGTGCCTCCTGTGTCGGCTCCTACAATGAGCAGTTCTTC. Translation gives CASCVGSYNEQFF.

This clonotype was seen a handful of times. This chain joins TRBV27 and TRBJ2-2, with 11 bases aligning to TRBD2. V lost 5 bases and J lost 5; bases outside the gene matches: 13. This CDR3 spans 18 amino acids. CDR1 MNHEY and CDR2 SMNVEV come from the germline V gene (reference sequence). CDR3 DNA: TGTGCCAGCAGTCCCGGAGGGGTAGCGGGAGGGGGGACCGGGGAGCTGTTTTTT. Its protein is CASSPGGVAGGGTGELFF.

This clonotype was counted only a few times. CDR3 nucleotides: TGCGCCTCTTCGACAGGGGTTAACACCGGGGAGCTGTTTTTT. Its translation is CASSTGVNTGELFF. This chain uses TRBV10-1 with TRBJ2-2, with 8 bases matching TRBD1. With 11 bases clipped from V and 2 bases from J, the junction kept 7 bases outside the gene matches. The CDR3 runs to 14 residues. From germline, CDR1 is WNHNN and CDR2 SYGVQD (reference sequence).

There are a few counts of this clonotype. The genes are TRBV19 and TRBJ2-1; 7 bases align to TRBD2. The CDR3 is 15 residues long. The V gene's germline CDR1 is LNHDA and CDR2 SQIVND (reference sequence). Losses at the gene ends were 3 bases for V and 8 bases for J; bases not matched to a gene: 10. This chain's CDR3 is CASSIMVGGYDEQFF. Here the CDR3 DNA reads TGTGCCAGTAGTATCATGGTGGGGGGGTATGATGAGCAGTTCTTC.

This chain connects TRBV10-3 to TRBJ1-4; possibly TRBD1 for D (5 bases). CDR3 length equals 19 residues. Trimming stripped 4 bases from V and 3 bases from J, with 24 bases between. Germline V gives CDR1 ENHRY, CDR2 SYGVKD. CDR3 protein: CAISGSGRRDLEANEKLFF. Written as DNA, the CDR3 is TGTGCCATCAGTGGCTCCGGGCGGAGGGACCTGGAGGCTAATGAAAAACTGTTTTTT.

The rearrangement joins TRBV29-1 to TRBJ2-4; D might be TRBD1 or TRBD2, each matching 5 bases. Germline V gene lookup returns CDR1 SQVTM and CDR2 ANQGSEA. V was pared by 7 bases and J by 0 bases, with 16 bases between. The CDR3 loop spans 15 amino acids. In DNA form, the CDR3 reads TGCAGCGCCTCTGGGGGTACACTAGCCAAAAACATTCAGTACTTC. Its translation is CSASGGTLAKNIQYF. Variable domain in full (rest from reference TRBV29-1 and TRBJ2-4): SAVISQKPSRDICQRGTSLTIQCQVDSQVTMMFWYRQQPGQSLTLIATANQGSEATYESGFVIDKFPISRPNLTFSTLTVSNMSPEDSSIYLCSASGGTLAKNIQYFGAGTRLSVL.

This clonotype came up many times. The rearrangement links TRBV28 to TRBJ2-1; 10 bases map to TRBD2. V lost 4 bases to trimming and J lost 2 bases; unmatched junction nucleotides: 5. The CDR3 consists of 16 residues. Germline-derived CDR1 and CDR2 are MDHEN and SYDVKM. CDR3 region: CASSSGAGGPYNEQFF. The CDR3 DNA is TGTGCCAGCAGTTCCGGAGCGGGAGGGCCCTACAATGAGCAGTTCTTC. The full variable domain, with the rest looked up from reference TRBV28 and TRBJ2-1, is DVKVTQSSRYLVKRTGEKVFLECVQDMDHENMFWYRQDPGLGLRLIYFSYDVKMKEKGDIPEGYSVSREKKERFSLILESASTNQTSMYLCASSSGAGGPYNEQFFGPGTRLTVL.

The chain combines TRBV2 with TRBJ1-3; no clear D. Germline assignment: CDR1 SNHLY and CDR2 FYNNEI. The CDR3 is 10 residues long. Trimming removed 10 bases at V and 8 bases at J, with 9 bases between. The CDR3 sequence is CATLTDTIYF. DNA of the CDR3: TGTGCCACACTAACGGACACCATATATTTT.

The gene calls are TRBV6-1 and TRBJ2-1, with D tentatively TRBD1 (6 bases). Trimming left V 4 bases short and J 4 bases short, with 11 bases between. The CDR3 contains 14 residues. The germline V gene encodes CDR1 MNHNS and CDR2 SASEGT. The CDR3 sequence: CASSGRQGYNEQFF. The CDR3 DNA sequence: TGTGCCAGCAGTGGCAGGCAGGGGTACAATGAGCAGTTCTTC.

V usage is TRBV10-3 and J usage is TRBJ2-5; TRBD2 matches 9 bases. From germline, CDR1 is ENHRY and CDR2 SYGVKD. CDR3 length: 16 amino acids. The ends lost 2 bases at V and 5 bases at J; junction bases unmatched: 9. The CDR3 reads CAISEPGTSGFETQYF. Written as DNA, the CDR3 is TGTGCCATCAGTGAGCCGGGAACTAGCGGGTTTGAGACCCAGTACTTC.

This chain connects TRBV27 to TRBJ2-1; 7 bases agree with TRBD2. The CDR3 totals 14 residues. V dropped 6 bases and J dropped 3; count of bases not matched to a gene: 5. In germline, CDR1 is MNHEY, CDR2 SMNVEV (reference sequence). The CDR3 DNA follows: TGTGCCAGCAGCCATAGCGGGTACTACAATGAGCAGTTCTTC. It is translated as CASSHSGYYNEQFF.

The J gene is TRBJ1-5, the V gene TRBV20-1; D is uncertain. The germline V and J ends were trimmed by 6 bases and 4 bases, with 16 bases remaining between them. This CDR3 has 14 residues. CDR1 is DFQATT, CDR2 SNEGSKA, per germline (reference sequence). CDR3 bases: TGCAGTGCCGCACGTGGCATGGGAAATCAGCCCCAGCATTTT. Translation: CSAARGMGNQPQHF.